The 2 T cell receptor beta chains below come from one sample, sequenced in a study of Graves' ophthalmopathy and Graves' hyperthyroidism. Amplification of the TCR beta CDR3 regions used RNA transcripts (as template). HTBI-primed RT-PCR formed the first round, and a multiplex PCR formed the second. TCRdb re-called the multiplex PCR reads through MiXCR, storing one row per CDR3 protein. The sample gives hundreds of thousands of distinct CDR3 sequences, around 50% of which show up once; roughly 45% is in the top ten. The sequenced material came from peripheral blood. These receptors were taken from an adult man with Graves' ophthalmopathy.

The chain recombines TRBV6-1 with TRBJ2-3, with D tentatively TRBD2 (6 bases). This CDR3 is built from 17 residues. The V gene's germline CDR1 is MNHNS and CDR2 SASEGT. V shed 6 bases and J shed 2 bases, with 21 bases lying between them. CDR3 in DNA: TGTGCCAGCAGCTTTGGGGGGACCCGATCCGACACAGATACGCAGTATTTT. Amino acids: CASSFGGTRSDTDTQYF.

This chain uses TRBV20-1 with TRBJ1-1; no clear D gene. Germline V CDR1 and CDR2: DFQATT, SNEGSKA (reference sequence). CDR3 size: 15 residues. Trimming cost V 0 bases and J 3 bases, with 14 bases left between them. The CDR3 sequence: CSARDRVRGYTEAFF. The CDR3 DNA is TGCAGTGCTAGAGATCGAGTCAGAGGGTACACTGAAGCTTTCTTT.